The 24 T cell receptor beta chains below all came from one sample that was sequenced in a study of blood T cell repertoires in COVID-19. Here immunoSEQ multiplex PCR was the method, and the copy in TCRdb shows in-frame clones only, minus some. The sample shows 200,000 to 250,000 clones, about 85% of them seen only once. The material sequenced was peripheral blood. These receptors were collected from a woman between 18 and 30 years old who had recovered from COVID-19.

The chain links TRBV7-9 to TRBJ1-2; 10 bases are a match to TRBD1. V gave up 3 bases and J gave up 6 bases; unmatched junction bases: 4. CDR1 is SEHNR, CDR2 FQNEAQ, per germline (reference sequence). This CDR3 region has 14 residues. The CDR3 reads CASSLMDRGNGYTF. The CDR3 bases are TGTGCCAGCAGCTTGATGGACAGGGGGAATGGCTACACCTTC.

CDR3 bases: TGTGCCAGTGGGACTAGCGGGAGCTCGGTTGAGCAGTACTTC. Translated, it gives CASGTSGSSVEQYF. The rearrangement links TRBV19 to TRBJ2-7; 14 bases match TRBD2. The germline CDR1 and CDR2 sequences are LNHDA and SQIVND (reference sequence). Trimming at V came to 8 bases and at J to 7 bases, leaving 7 bases not matched to a gene. The CDR3 contains 14 residues. Full variable domain (rest looked up from reference TRBV19 and TRBJ2-7): DGGITQSPKYLFRKEGQNVTLSCEQNLNHDAMYWYRQDPGQGLRLIYYSQIVNDFQKGDIAEGYSVSREKKESFPLTVTSAQKNPTAFYLCASGTSGSSVEQYFGPGTRLTVT.

The chain uses TRBV13 and TRBJ2-5, with 10 bases aligning to TRBD2. This CDR3 is built from 18 residues. J lost 1 base, V lost 0 bases, and 8 bases had no gene match. Germline CDR1 PRHDT, CDR2 FYEKMQ (reference sequence). Written as DNA, the CDR3 is TGTGCCAGCAGCTTAGGCCGTGGACTAGCGGAGCTCCAAGAGACCCAGTACTTC. Its translation: CASSLGRGLAELQETQYF.

CDR3 residues: CASSLVESPTGELFF. DNA of the CDR3: TGTGCCAGCAGCTTAGTCGAGTCGCCCACCGGGGAGCTGTTTTTT. The rearrangement uses TRBV7-9 and TRBJ2-2; D unresolved. V lost 1 base to trimming and J lost 4 bases, with 10 bases between them. The V gene's germline CDR1 is SEHNR and CDR2 FQNEAQ (reference sequence). The CDR3 is 15 residues long.

V gene TRBV4-3 combines with J gene TRBJ1-2, with a weak D call TRBD1 (5 bases). V was clipped by 0 bases and J by 7 bases, with 9 bases between them. Germline CDR1 and CDR2: LGHNA and YSLEER. CDR3 length: 13 amino acids. CDR3 region: CASSQDRATGYTF. CDR3 DNA: TGCGCCAGCAGCCAAGACAGGGCCACTGGCTACACCTTC.

DNA for the CDR3: TGTGCCAGTAGTATATATAATATGCGGGTTCGGACTGAAGCTTTCTTT. It is translated as CASSIYNMRVRTEAFF. The chain links TRBV19 to TRBJ1-1; no definite D call. This CDR3 region has 16 residues. CDR1 and CDR2 from the germline V gene are LNHDA and SQIVND (reference sequence). Trimming shortened V by 2 bases and J by 5 bases, and 18 bases separated the two germline ends.

This clone appeared once. The chain employs TRBV29-1 and TRBJ1-2; D is unresolved. V shed 6 bases and J shed 0 bases, with 14 bases lying between them. CDR3 length equals 14 residues. Germline V gene data show CDR1 as SQVTM and CDR2 as ANQGSEA. This CDR3 is CSVRPGISNYGYTF. CDR3 sequence (DNA): TGCAGCGTCCGACCGGGGATTTCTAACTATGGCTACACCTTC.

The chain is built from TRBV19 and TRBJ2-5; D remains unclear. Germline CDR1 LNHDA, CDR2 SQIVND (reference sequence). The CDR3 spans 14 residues. V shed 4 bases and J shed 3 bases, with 12 bases lying between them. The CDR3 protein is CASSSGGQKETQYF. CDR3 bases: TGTGCCAGTAGTAGTGGTGGCCAAAAAGAGACCCAGTACTTC.

This clone occurred once. The rearrangement links TRBV12-3 or TRBV12-4 to TRBJ1-1; 7 bases match TRBD1. J was trimmed by 11 bases and V by 7 bases; bases with no gene match: 7. This CDR3 is 11 amino acids long. The CDR3 is CASTMTGRAFF. CDR3 nucleotide sequence: TGTGCCAGCACAATGACAGGGAGGGCTTTCTTT.

CDR3 protein: CASSLLAGTDTQYF. DNA for the CDR3: TGTGCCAGCAGCTTGCTCGCGGGCACAGATACGCAGTATTTT. V is TRBV5-4 and J is TRBJ2-3, with D unclear. The ends were cut back, 1 base at V and 1 base at J, with 7 bases in the middle. There are 14 residues in the CDR3. Germline V gives CDR1 SGHNT, CDR2 YYREEE (reference sequence).

This clone was counted between two and nine times. The chain employs TRBV4-1 and TRBJ2-7; D may be TRBD1 (7 bases). The CDR3 runs 14 residues. From germline, CDR1 is MGHRA and CDR2 YSYEKL. The V gene lost 3 bases and the J gene lost 2 bases, with 11 bases spanning the gap. CDR3 residues: CASSQSGGPYEQYF. The CDR3 nucleotides are TGCGCCAGCAGCCAGTCAGGGGGGCCCTACGAGCAGTACTTC.

The chain links TRBV7-3 to TRBJ1-1; unclear D gene. V dropped 1 base and J dropped 1 base, with 13 bases sitting between them. There are 16 residues in the CDR3. Germline-derived CDR1 and CDR2 are SGHTA and FQGTGA. The CDR3 protein is CASSLRRGGRNTEAFF. CDR3 bases: TGTGCCAGCAGCTTAAGACGCGGCGGGAGGAACACTGAAGCTTTCTTT.

The rearrangement joins TRBV27 to TRBJ2-2, with TRBD1 matching over 9 bases. CDR1 and CDR2 (germline): MNHEY, SMNVEV (reference sequence). The CDR3 is made up of 15 amino acids. V lost 6 bases, J lost 1 base, and 3 bases stayed unmatched. The DNA for the CDR3 is TGTGCCAGCAGCTCGGACAGGGGGAACACCGGGGAGCTGTTTTTT. Translation gives CASSSDRGNTGELFF.

V usage is TRBV19 and J usage is TRBJ2-5, with 9 bases that match TRBD2. Germline V CDR1 and CDR2: LNHDA, SQIVND (reference sequence). V shed 4 bases, J shed 5 bases, and the junction held 5 bases outside the gene matches. CDR3 size: 14 residues. Here the CDR3 DNA reads TGTGCCAGTAGTACCATAGCGGGAGCGGAGACCCAGTACTTC. It specifies CASSTIAGAETQYF.

The chain carries TRBV7-6 and TRBJ1-1, with D possibly TRBD1 on 6 matching bases. The V gene's germline CDR1 is SGHVS and CDR2 FNYEAQ. The CDR3 consists of 16 residues. Trimming took 5 bases from V and 1 from J, leaving 17 bases between them. CDR3 nucleotides: TGTGCCAGCAGCAACCGGGACAACTCTCCGAACACTGAAGCTTTCTTT. Protein: CASSNRDNSPNTEAFF.

The chain couples TRBV9 to TRBJ2-6, with 10 bases aligning to TRBD1. With V trimmed by 4 bases and J by 0 bases, 10 bases remained unmatched. This CDR3 is built from 19 residues. The germline gives CDR1 SGDLS, CDR2 YYNGEE. CDR3 sequence reads: CASSFRDRGFYSGANVLTF. In DNA form, the CDR3 reads TGTGCCAGCAGCTTCCGGGACAGGGGTTTCTACTCTGGGGCCAACGTCCTGACTTTC.

The chain uses TRBV6-1 and TRBJ2-7; D gene ambiguous. CDR1 is MNHNS, CDR2 SASEGT, per germline. The CDR3 extends over 13 amino acids. V lost 3 bases to trimming and J lost 2 bases, with 8 bases between them. The CDR3 sequence is CASSDYKTYEQYF. The CDR3 nucleotides are TGTGCCAGCAGTGATTACAAAACCTACGAGCAGTACTTC.

The J gene is TRBJ2-5, the V gene TRBV7-3, with D hard to call. Trimming removed 5 bases from V and 4 bases from J, with 11 bases in between. Per germline, CDR1 SGHTA and CDR2 FQGTGA. The CDR3 spans 13 residues. In DNA form, the CDR3 reads TGTGCCAGCAGCAGCGATCAAGGAGAGACCCAGTACTTC. Amino acids: CASSSDQGETQYF.

The chain employs TRBV7-9 and TRBJ2-7; 9 bases match TRBD2. The CDR3 covers 15 residues. In germline, CDR1 is SEHNR, CDR2 FQNEAQ (reference sequence). The V and J ends lost 2 bases and 5 bases, in that order; junction bases with no gene match: 7. The CDR3 nucleotides read TGTGCCAGCAGCTTAAGAGAACTAGCGGGTAACGAGCAGTACTTC. This encodes CASSLRELAGNEQYF.

The J gene is TRBJ2-1, the V gene TRBV5-6; no reliable D call. This CDR3 is built from 12 residues. Germline V gives CDR1 SGHDT, CDR2 YYEEEE. V was clipped by 4 bases and J by 5 bases, with 7 bases between them. The CDR3 reads CASSRSNNEQFF. CDR3 nucleotide sequence: TGTGCCAGCAGCCGCAGTAACAATGAGCAGTTCTTC.

The chain links TRBV6-1 to TRBJ1-1; 9 bases are shared with TRBD1. The J segment lost 6 bases and the V segment lost 4 bases, leaving 15 bases of the junction unmatched. The germline gives CDR1 MNHNS, CDR2 SASEGT. This CDR3 comprises 17 residues. The CDR3 sequence: CASSGDRVGVGSPEAFF. CDR3 bases: TGTGCCAGCAGTGGGGACAGGGTCGGGGTCGGGAGCCCTGAAGCTTTCTTT.

This clone was counted between two and nine times. The chain carries TRBV13 and TRBJ1-6, with TRBD1 matching over 8 bases. CDR1 PRHDT and CDR2 FYEKMQ come from the germline V gene (reference sequence). The CDR3 contains 17 residues. The V and J ends lost 7 bases and 8 bases, in that order; junction bases with no gene match: 16. CDR3 sequence: CASKSGTGGYFDSPLHF. In nucleotides, the CDR3 is TGTGCCAGCAAATCCGGTACAGGGGGATATTTTGATTCACCCCTCCACTTT.

The gene calls are TRBV9 and TRBJ2-3, with D possibly being TRBD2 (5 bases). Germline V gene data show CDR1 as SGDLS and CDR2 as YYNGEE. V dropped 4 bases and J dropped 0 bases, with 9 bases sitting between them. CDR3 length: 14 amino acids. In DNA, the CDR3 is TGTGCCAGCAGCTCACGACTAAGCACAGATACGCAGTATTTT. This codes for CASSSRLSTDTQYF. The whole variable domain, remainder taken from reference TRBV9 and TRBJ2-3, is DSGVTQTPKHLITATGQRVTLRCSPRSGDLSVYWYQQSLDQGLQFLIQYYNGEERAKGNILERFSAQQFPDLHSELNLSSLELGDSALYFCASSSRLSTDTQYFGPGTRLTVL.

This chain uses TRBV7-2 with TRBJ1-4; D is ambiguous. CDR3 length: 13 residues. Germline V lookup: CDR1 SGHTA, CDR2 FQGNSA. V was clipped by 0 bases and J by 4 bases, with 3 bases between them. The CDR3 nucleotides read TGTGCCAGCAGCTTAGCGTATAATGAAAAACTGTTTTTT. Translated: CASSLAYNEKLFF.